This T cell receptor (beta chain) was recovered during a study of blood T cell repertoires in COVID-19. TCRdb's table, derived via immunoSEQ multiplex PCR, lists solely in-frame clones and lacks some. The table includes around 70,000 clones, more than 80% detected once. The clonotype originates from a woman over 75 with active or convalescent COVID-19. Sequencing input: peripheral blood.

DNA of the CDR3: TGCGCCAGCAGTGATCGAGCTAGCGGGAAAGAGACCCAGTACTTC. This codes for CASSDRASGKETQYF. The chain recombines TRBV4-3 with TRBJ2-5; 9 bases align to TRBD2. The CDR3 totals 15 residues. The V gene end was trimmed by 6 bases and the J gene end by 3 bases; junction bases not matched to a gene: 8. The V gene's germline CDR1 is LGHNA and CDR2 YSLEER.